This is a list of T cell receptor beta chains from one sample in a study of blood T cell repertoires in COVID-19. The data were produced by immunoSEQ multiplex PCR, yet TCRdb's version contains in-frame clones alone and is incomplete. The sample includes around 170,000 clones, 80% seen only once; the top ten take approximately 15%. Sequenced material: PBMCs or T cells enriched from blood (not recorded which). These TCRs come from a man between 60 and 70 years old who had been exposed to COVID-19. The CDR3 runs from the conserved cysteine through the conserved F or W. D genes are given only for firm matches. A row's size may be missing; if present it is once, few, many or a size class.

.,TRBV6-6,TRBJ2-1,.,TGTGCCAGCAGCCGCGGGTACAATGAGCAGTTCTTC,CASSRGYNEQFF
TRBD1,TRBV30,TRBJ1-5,.,TGTGCCTGGAGTGTACAAACAGGGGGGAATCAGCCCCAGCATTTT,CAWSVQTGGNQPQHF
.,TRBV28,TRBJ1-4,once,TGTGCCAGCAGGAGAAGGGGCGGGGATGAAAAACTGTTTTTT,CASRRRGGDEKLFF
.,TRBV30,TRBJ2-1,.,TGTGCCTGGAAGGGGGACACAAAAAGTGAGCAGTTCTTC,CAWKGDTKSEQFF
TRBD2,TRBV5-1,TRBJ2-5,.,TGCGCCAGCAGCGCGTCTAGCGGGAGCGTGCGTGAGACCCAGTACTTC,CASSASSGSVRETQYF
.,TRBV12-3/TRBV12-4,TRBJ1-4,.,TGTGCCAGCAGTTTCCAGGGAAGGGAAAAACTGTTTTTT,CASSFQGREKLFF
.,TRBV7-2,TRBJ2-7,few,TGTGCCAGCAGCCAGAGGGGAACAGGGACCTACGAGCAGTACTTC,CASSQRGTGTYEQYF
.,TRBV5-4,TRBJ2-2,.,TGTGCCAGCAGCTTGCAGGGAAGGGCTGCGGGGGAGCTGTTTTTT,CASSLQGRAAGELFF
TRBD1,TRBV10-3,TRBJ2-1,.,TGTGCCATCAGTGAGTCAAGGGGGCCTTACAATGAGCAGTTCTTC,CAISESRGPYNEQFF
TRBD1,TRBV28,TRBJ2-1,.,TGTGCCAGCAGTTTCCTGCAGGGGGCCCACAATGAGCAGTTCTTC,CASSFLQGAHNEQFF
TRBD2,TRBV30,TRBJ2-3,.,TGTGCCTGGACCCCGAGCGGGAGGGCCCCAGATACGCAGTATTTT,CAWTPSGRAPDTQYF
.,TRBV5-1,TRBJ2-3,.,TGCGCCAGCAGCTTTGAGGGCCACCCCACAGATACGCAGTATTTT,CASSFEGHPTDTQYF
.,TRBV9,TRBJ2-7,.,TGTGCCAGCAGCGTAGGGGTCGACGGGGGAGAGGAGCAGTACTTC,CASSVGVDGGEEQYF
.,TRBV6-1,TRBJ1-2,.,TGTGCCAGCAGTGAAGCAAGAAACAGAGCTAACTATGGCTACACCTTC,CASSEARNRANYGYTF
TRBD1,TRBV18,TRBJ2-7,.,TGTGCCAGCTCACCCCTACCCGGACAGGGCTCTCAGGAGCAGTACTTC,CASSPLPGQGSQEQYF
.,TRBV27,TRBJ2-1,few,TGTGCCAGCAGCGAAACACCAGACTACTACAATGAGCAGTTCTTC,CASSETPDYYNEQFF
.,TRBV30,TRBJ1-1,.,TGTGCCTGGAGTAGGAGGGACACTGAAGCTTTCTTT,CAWSRRDTEAFF
.,TRBV7-9,TRBJ1-2,few,TGTGCCAGCAGCTTAGGGCAGGCGGGCGGCTACACCTTC,CASSLGQAGGYTF
TRBD1,TRBV5-6,TRBJ2-5,.,TGTGCCAGCAGCTTGGGACAGGGTCCGGAGACCCAGTACTTC,CASSLGQGPETQYF
.,TRBV12-3/TRBV12-4,TRBJ2-1,.,TGTGCCAGCACCCTCCAGAACGGGGGGCAGTTCTTC,CASTLQNGGQFF
.,TRBV9,TRBJ1-4,.,TGTGCCAGCAGCGTGATCATTGGGAGGGAGGAAAAACTGTTTTTT,CASSVIIGREEKLFF
TRBD2,TRBV30,TRBJ2-4,.,TGTGCCTGGAACAGCGGGAGCGCCCATACCCAAAACATTCAGTACTTC,CAWNSGSAHTQNIQYF
.,TRBV5-1,TRBJ2-7,.,TGCGCCAGCAGCTTGGCCTACTATAACTACGAGCAGTACTTC,CASSLAYYNYEQYF
TRBD1,TRBV3-1/TRBV3-2,TRBJ1-1,.,TGTGCCAGCAGCCCGATGACCGAGGACAGGTTGAACACTGAAGCTTTCTTT,CASSPMTEDRLNTEAFF
TRBD1,TRBV2,TRBJ1-5,.,TGTGCCAGCAGCCCCGGACAGGTCTATAGCAATCAGCCCCAGCATTTT,CASSPGQVYSNQPQHF
.,TRBV6-5,TRBJ2-5,.,TGTGCCAGCAGTTACTCTCACAGTCAAGAGACCCAGTACTTC,CASSYSHSQETQYF
.,TRBV12-5,TRBJ1-3,.,TGTGCTAGTGGTTCTTTCTCCTCTGGAAACACCATATATTTT,CASGSFSSGNTIYF
TRBD2,TRBV29-1,TRBJ2-3,.,TGCAGCGTTGGGGAGGGGTTGCGGCGGGCTAGCACAGATACGCAGTATTTT,CSVGEGLRRASTDTQYF
TRBD1,TRBV5-1,TRBJ2-7,.,TGCGCCAGCAGCTTCTTGGGACAGGGGGCTTACGAGCAGTACTTC,CASSFLGQGAYEQYF
TRBD1,TRBV7-8,TRBJ1-5,once,TGTGCCAGCAGCTTAGTTGGACAGGGAAATCATCAGCCCCAGCATTTT,CASSLVGQGNHQPQHF
TRBD1,TRBV19,TRBJ1-4,.,TGTGCCAGCAAGACAGGGGGGTTATATTCTAATGAAAAACTGTTTTTT,CASKTGGLYSNEKLFF
TRBD2,TRBV6-5,TRBJ2-3,.,TGTGCCAGCTCTAGACTAGCGGGAGAAAATACGCAGTATTTT,CASSRLAGENTQYF
.,TRBV5-6,TRBJ1-1,.,TGTGCCAGCAGCCGGCCAGGGGCTCTGAACACTGAAGCTTTCTTT,CASSRPGALNTEAFF
TRBD1,TRBV11-3,TRBJ2-2,.,TGTGCCAGCAGCCGTAGACGGGACAGGGCCACCGGGGAGCTGTTTTTT,CASSRRRDRATGELFF
TRBD2,TRBV5-4,TRBJ2-5,.,TGTGCCAGCAGCCCGGGGCTTGGGACTAGCGGCGAGACCCAGTACTTC,CASSPGLGTSGETQYF
.,TRBV6-1,TRBJ1-2,few,TGTGCCAGCAGTGAAGTGAGGGCTGCCAGCTATGGCTACACCTTC,CASSEVRAASYGYTF
.,TRBV7-2,TRBJ2-7,.,TGTGCCAGCAGCTTATGGGCAGCCTACGAGCAGTACTTC,CASSLWAAYEQYF
TRBD2,TRBV5-1,TRBJ2-2,.,TGCGCCAGCAGCTTGGCCAATAGCGGGAGGGCCGGGGAGCTGTTTTTT,CASSLANSGRAGELFF
TRBD2,TRBV14,TRBJ2-2,.,TGTGCCAGCAGCCGATTGACTAGCGGGAGAATCGGGGAGCTGTTTTTT,CASSRLTSGRIGELFF
.,TRBV7-9,TRBJ2-3,.,TGTGCCAGCAGCTTAGAGGTGGGGCCCTCGGGCCATACGCAGTATTTT,CASSLEVGPSGHTQYF
.,TRBV14,TRBJ2-2,.,TGTGCCAGCAGCCAAGTACGGCCGGGGGCCGGGGAGCTGTTTTTT,CASSQVRPGAGELFF
.,TRBV5-4,TRBJ1-3,.,TGTGCCAGCAGCCCCGGAGAGGGAAACACCATATATTTT,CASSPGEGNTIYF
.,TRBV6-2/TRBV6-3,TRBJ2-7,.,TGTGCCAGCAGTTACAGGGGACACCCCCTCGAGCAGTACTTC,CASSYRGHPLEQYF
TRBD1,TRBV19,TRBJ1-3,.,TGTGCCAGTACCCTGATGGGACAGGGGGCGCAAGGAAACACCATATATTTT,CASTLMGQGAQGNTIYF
.,TRBV7-8,TRBJ1-1,few,TGTGCCAGCAGCTACAGCGGCCCCACTGAAGCTTTCTTT,CASSYSGPTEAFF
.,TRBV5-1,TRBJ2-2,once,TGCGCCCGCAGCTTGGCCGGAGGGGGGGCTATCGGGGAGCTGTTTTTT,CARSLAGGGAIGELFF
TRBD1,TRBV29-1,TRBJ1-2,.,TGCAGCGTCCTGACAGGGGTAGGTGGCTACACCTTC,CSVLTGVGGYTF
TRBD1,TRBV7-8,TRBJ2-5,.,TGTGCCAGCAGCCGACAGGGGTTGGAAGAGACCCAGTACTTC,CASSRQGLEETQYF
TRBD1,TRBV6-5,TRBJ1-5,.,TGTGCCAGCAGTCCGGGACAGGGCGGGAATCAGCCCCAGCATTTT,CASSPGQGGNQPQHF
.,TRBV5-1,TRBJ2-6,.,TGCGCCAGCAGCTTGGACAGCTCTGGGGCCAACGTCCTGACTTTC,CASSLDSSGANVLTF
.,TRBV6-5,TRBJ1-6,.,TGTGCCAGCAGTTACTCGCGGGGCCCGCTATCACCCCTCCACTTT,CASSYSRGPLSPLHF
TRBD2,TRBV10-3,TRBJ2-3,.,TGTGCCTGTACTCAAGGGCGGGAGGCCGACACAGATACGCAGTATTTT,CACTQGREADTDTQYF
.,TRBV7-9,TRBJ2-4,.,TGTGCCAGCAGCATGGGACAAGGGGCCAAAAACATTCAGTACTTC,CASSMGQGAKNIQYF
TRBD1,TRBV19,TRBJ2-7,.,TGTGCCAGTAGCTCCGGGACAGGGAACCCCTACGAGCAGTACTTC,CASSSGTGNPYEQYF
.,TRBV19,TRBJ2-1,.,TGTGCCAGTAGTATAAGTTGGTCAGGAGGTCTCTACAATGAGCAGTTCTTC,CASSISWSGGLYNEQFF
.,TRBV29-1,TRBJ1-5,.,TGCAGCGTTGGGGAGGGGGACAATCAGCCCCAGCATTTT,CSVGEGDNQPQHF
TRBD1,TRBV5-4,TRBJ2-1,many,TGTGCCAGCAGCTTGCAGGGGGCCAATGAGCAGTTCTTC,CASSLQGANEQFF